The T cell receptor (beta chain) under discussion was sequenced for a study of shared clonotypes between healthy human individuals. Study-level information: CD4 naive and CD4 memory each took three plates per donor, while CD8 naive took two and CD8 memory one. Study results and caveats: Represented diversity (both genetic and exposure-history) was limited by the small number of donors. Rarefaction curves obtained for sorted subsets showed sequencing incomplete despite large depth.

The table came from immunoSEQ multiplex PCR; TCRdb's copy has only in-frame clones and leaves some out. The table shows about 2.5 million clones, with less than 95% occurring only once. Germline lookup yields CDR1 MDHEN and CDR2 SYDVKM. The length of the CDR3 is 15 residues. V lost 7 bases and J lost 0, with 12 bases in between. With regard to this clone: Its antigen remains unidentified.

The sequence came from a man younger than 35 in good health. Some clones in this sample may be carry-over from other donors' samples. V usage is TRBV28 and J usage is TRBJ2-2; D not resolved. The material sequenced was naive CD4+ T cells from PBMCs. Stated subset: CD45RA+ positively selected. The CDR3 is CASKRRPTNTGELFF. CDR3 DNA sequence: TGTGCCAGCAAAAGGCGGCCCACGAACACCGGGGAGCTGTTTTTT.